Sequencing of this T cell receptor beta chain was carried out in a study of blood T cell repertoires in COVID-19. The protocol was immunoSEQ multiplex PCR, while the TCRdb copy is restricted to in-frame clones and leaves out a portion. The table shows 85,000 to 95,000 clones, with about 90% occurring only once. The germline CDR1 and CDR2 sequences are SGHTA and FQGTGA. The length of the CDR3 is 15 residues. V was clipped by 1 base and J by 4 bases; unmatched bases: 5. The rearrangement joins TRBV7-3 to TRBJ2-3, with 7 nucleotides matching TRBD2. This TCR was sampled from a human donor with acute or convalescent COVID-19. The donor label of this sample is uncertain. The sequencing input was peripheral blood. In DNA form, the CDR3 reads TGTGCCAGCAGCTTAAACGGGGGGTTCTCAGATACGCAGTATTTT. It is translated as CASSLNGGFSDTQYF.